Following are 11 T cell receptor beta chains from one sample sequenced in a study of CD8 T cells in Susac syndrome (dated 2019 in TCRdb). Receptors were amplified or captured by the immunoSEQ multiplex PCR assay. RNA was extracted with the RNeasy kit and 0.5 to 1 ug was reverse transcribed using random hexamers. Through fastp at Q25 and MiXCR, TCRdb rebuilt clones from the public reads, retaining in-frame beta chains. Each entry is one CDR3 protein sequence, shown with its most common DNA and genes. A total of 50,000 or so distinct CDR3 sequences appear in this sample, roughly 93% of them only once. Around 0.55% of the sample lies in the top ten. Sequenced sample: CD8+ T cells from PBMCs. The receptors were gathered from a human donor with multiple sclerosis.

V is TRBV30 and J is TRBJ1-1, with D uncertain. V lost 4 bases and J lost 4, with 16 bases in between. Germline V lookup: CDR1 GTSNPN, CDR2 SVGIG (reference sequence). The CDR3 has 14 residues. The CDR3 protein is CAWIKNGGITEAFF. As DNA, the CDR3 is TGTGCCTGGATCAAAAACGGAGGGATCACTGAAGCTTTCTTT.

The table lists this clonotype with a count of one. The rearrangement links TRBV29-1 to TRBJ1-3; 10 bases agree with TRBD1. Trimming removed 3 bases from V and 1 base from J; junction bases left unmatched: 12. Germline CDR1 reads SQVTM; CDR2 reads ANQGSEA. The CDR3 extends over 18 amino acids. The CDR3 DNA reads TGCAGCGTTGATGACGGGGACAGGGGACCTTCATCTGGAAACACCATATATTTT. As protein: CSVDDGDRGPSSGNTIYF.

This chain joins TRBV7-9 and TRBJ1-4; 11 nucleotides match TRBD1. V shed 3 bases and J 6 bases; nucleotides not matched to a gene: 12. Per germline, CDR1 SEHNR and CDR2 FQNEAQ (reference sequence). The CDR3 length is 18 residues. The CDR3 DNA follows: TGTGCCAGCAGCTTCCGGGACAGGGGGGCGGGGGATGATGAAAAACTGTTTTTT. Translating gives CASSFRDRGAGDDEKLFF.

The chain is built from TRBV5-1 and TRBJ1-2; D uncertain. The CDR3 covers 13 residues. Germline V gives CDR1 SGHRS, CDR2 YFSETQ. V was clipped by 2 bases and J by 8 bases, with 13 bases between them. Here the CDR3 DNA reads TGCGCCAGCAGCTTAACGGGGTCGTTGGGCTACACCTTC. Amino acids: CASSLTGSLGYTF.

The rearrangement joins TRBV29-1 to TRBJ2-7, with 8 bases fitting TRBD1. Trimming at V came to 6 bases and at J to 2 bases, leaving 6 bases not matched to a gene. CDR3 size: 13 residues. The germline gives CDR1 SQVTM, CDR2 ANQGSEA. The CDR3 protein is CSVYSGQAYEQYF. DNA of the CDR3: TGCAGCGTGTACTCGGGACAGGCCTACGAGCAGTACTTC.

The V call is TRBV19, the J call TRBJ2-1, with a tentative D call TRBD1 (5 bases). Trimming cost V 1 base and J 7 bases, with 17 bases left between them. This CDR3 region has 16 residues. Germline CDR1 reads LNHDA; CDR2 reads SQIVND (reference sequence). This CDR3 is CASSIAEHRTLNEQFF. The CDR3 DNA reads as TGTGCCAGTAGTATAGCGGAGCATCGGACACTGAATGAGCAGTTCTTC.

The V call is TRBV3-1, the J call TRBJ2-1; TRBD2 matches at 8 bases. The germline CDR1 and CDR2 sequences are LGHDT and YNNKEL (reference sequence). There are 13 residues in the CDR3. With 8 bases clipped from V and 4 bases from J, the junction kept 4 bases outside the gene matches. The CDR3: CASEGTSYNEQFF. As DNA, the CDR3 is TGTGCCAGCGAAGGGACTAGTTACAATGAGCAGTTCTTC.

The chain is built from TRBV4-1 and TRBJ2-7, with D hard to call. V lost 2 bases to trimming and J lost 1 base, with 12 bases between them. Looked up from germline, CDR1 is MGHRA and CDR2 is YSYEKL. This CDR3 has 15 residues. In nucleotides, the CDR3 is TGCGCCAGCAGCCAACAGGAAGGATTGTCCTACGAGCAGTACTTC. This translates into CASSQQEGLSYEQYF.

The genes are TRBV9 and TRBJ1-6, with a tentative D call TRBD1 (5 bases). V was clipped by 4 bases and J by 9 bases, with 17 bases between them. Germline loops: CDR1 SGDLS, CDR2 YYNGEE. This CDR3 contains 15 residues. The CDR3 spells CASSPLEGSVSPLHF. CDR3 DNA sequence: TGTGCCAGCAGCCCCCTAGAGGGGTCTGTTTCACCCCTCCACTTT.

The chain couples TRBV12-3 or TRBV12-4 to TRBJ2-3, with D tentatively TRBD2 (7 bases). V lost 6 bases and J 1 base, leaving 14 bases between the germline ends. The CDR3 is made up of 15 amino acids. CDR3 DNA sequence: TGTGCCAGCAGCCCCTGGGGGGGGCGCACAGATACGCAGTATTTT. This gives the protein CASSPWGGRTDTQYF.

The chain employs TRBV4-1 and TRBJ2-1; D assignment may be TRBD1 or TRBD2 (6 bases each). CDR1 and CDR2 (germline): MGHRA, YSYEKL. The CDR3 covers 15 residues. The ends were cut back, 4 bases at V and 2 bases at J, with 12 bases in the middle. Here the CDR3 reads CASSLEGGAYNEQFF. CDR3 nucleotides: TGCGCCAGCAGCCTGGAGGGGGGCGCCTACAATGAGCAGTTCTTC.